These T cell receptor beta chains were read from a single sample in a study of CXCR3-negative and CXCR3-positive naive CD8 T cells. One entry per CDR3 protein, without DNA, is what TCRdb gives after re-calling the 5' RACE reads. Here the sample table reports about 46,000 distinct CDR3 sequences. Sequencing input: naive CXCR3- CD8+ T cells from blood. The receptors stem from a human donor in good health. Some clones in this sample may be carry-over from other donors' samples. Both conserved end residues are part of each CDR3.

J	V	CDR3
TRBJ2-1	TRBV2	CASSGRFKGYNEQFF
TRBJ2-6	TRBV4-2	CASSQVQGFPEPSGANVLTF
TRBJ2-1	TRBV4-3	CASSQDGGTGPNEQFF
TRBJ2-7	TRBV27	CASSHQGAGGSEQYF
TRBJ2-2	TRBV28	CASSLASLHPFSNTGELFF
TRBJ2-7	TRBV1	CTSSQGLSQGSSYEQYF
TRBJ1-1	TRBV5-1	CASNVGNTEAFF
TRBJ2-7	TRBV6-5	CASRPYEDDEQYF
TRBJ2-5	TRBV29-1	CSVGKRLAGGETQYF
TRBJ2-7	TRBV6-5	CASSPGEASEQYF
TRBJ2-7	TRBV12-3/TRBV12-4	CASRPGSLYEQYF
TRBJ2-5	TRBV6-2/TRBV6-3	CASSYGGTSEYQETQYF
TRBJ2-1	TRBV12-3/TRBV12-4	CASSTPGLAAYNEQFF
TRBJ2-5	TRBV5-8	CASSDGTVLRETQYF
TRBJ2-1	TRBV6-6	CASSTRVPLYNEQFF
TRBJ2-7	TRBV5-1	CASSSASDGTGVYEQYF
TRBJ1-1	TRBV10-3	CAISEGLGVSEAFF
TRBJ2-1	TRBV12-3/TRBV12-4	CASSFAGDNEQFF
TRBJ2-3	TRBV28	CASSLPGLEPADTQYF
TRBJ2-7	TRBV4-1	CASSPGQFGGSYEQYF
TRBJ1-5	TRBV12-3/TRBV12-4	CASSLGQGPQPQHF
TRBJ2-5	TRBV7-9	CASSSRQGALETQYF
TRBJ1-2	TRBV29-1	CSVLRGYGYTF
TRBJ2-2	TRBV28	CASSLWGTGELFF
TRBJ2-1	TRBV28	CASSTHLAVDNEQFF
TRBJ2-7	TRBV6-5	CASSPGHEQYF
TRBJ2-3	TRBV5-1	CASSLARIADTQYF
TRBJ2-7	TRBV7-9	CASSSLAGREFPYEQYF
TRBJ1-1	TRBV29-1	CSVEDRGNEAFF
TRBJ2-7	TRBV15	CATSRDLGDDEQYF
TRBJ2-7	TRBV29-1	CSVVVRGFYEQYF
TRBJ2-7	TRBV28	CASRPTGPSYEQYF
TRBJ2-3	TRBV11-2	CASSFWTSGVYDTQYF
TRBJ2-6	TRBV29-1	CSAWEAGGSGANVLTF
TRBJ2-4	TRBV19	CASSLRTDQAKNIQYF
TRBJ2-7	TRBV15	CATSERENPYEQYF
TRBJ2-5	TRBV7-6	CASSLGGGGYTQTQYF